This record looks at one T cell receptor beta chain sequence and its context. As yet, its antigen is unknown. This entry belongs to a study of T cell responses to AZD1222 COVID-19 vaccine. Points from the study as a whole: Spike-specific TCR repertoires showed rising breadth and depth after two AZD1222 doses. There were mostly white British donors and more females than males, and clonal diversity was possibly underestimated.

V shed 0 bases and J shed 6 bases, with 6 bases lying between them. Germline V gene lookup returns CDR1 SGDLS and CDR2 YYNGEE. The CDR3 runs to 13 residues. Libraries were prepared by immunoSEQ multiplex PCR; TCRdb keeps only in-frame clonotypes and omits some of them. The table lists roughly 270,000 clones, 94% of them singletons. This clonotype originated in an adult who received the AZD1222 COVID-19 vaccine. The rearrangement links TRBV9 to TRBJ2-2; D remains unclear. The material was peripheral blood, obtained 28 days after the second AZD1222 dose. The CDR3 sequence is CASSVGDAGELFF. DNA of the CDR3: TGTGCCAGCAGCGTAGGGGATGCCGGGGAGCTGTTTTTT.